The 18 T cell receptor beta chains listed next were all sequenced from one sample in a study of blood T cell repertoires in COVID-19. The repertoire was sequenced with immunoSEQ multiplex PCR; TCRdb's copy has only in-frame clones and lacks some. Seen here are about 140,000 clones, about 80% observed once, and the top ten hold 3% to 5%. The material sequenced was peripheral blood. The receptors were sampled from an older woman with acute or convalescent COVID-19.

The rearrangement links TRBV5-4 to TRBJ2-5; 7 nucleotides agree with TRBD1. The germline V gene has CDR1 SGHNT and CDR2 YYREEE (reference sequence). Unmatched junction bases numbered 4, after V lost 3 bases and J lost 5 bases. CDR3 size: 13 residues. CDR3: CASSSGQAETQYF. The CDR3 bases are TGTGCCAGCAGCTCCGGACAGGCGGAGACCCAGTACTTC. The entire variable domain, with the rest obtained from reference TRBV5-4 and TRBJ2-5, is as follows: ETGVTQSPTHLIKTRGQQVTLRCSSQSGHNTVSWYQQALGQGPQFIFQYYREEENGRGNFPPRFSGLQFPNYSSELNVNALELDDSALYLCASSSGQAETQYFGPGTRLLVL.

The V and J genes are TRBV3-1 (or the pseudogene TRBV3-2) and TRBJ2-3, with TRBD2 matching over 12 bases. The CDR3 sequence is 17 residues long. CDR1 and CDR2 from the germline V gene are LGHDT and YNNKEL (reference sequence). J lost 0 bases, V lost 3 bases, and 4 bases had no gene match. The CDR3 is CASSHLAGGPSTDTQYF. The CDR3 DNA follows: TGTGCCAGCAGCCACCTAGCGGGAGGGCCCAGCACAGATACGCAGTATTTT.

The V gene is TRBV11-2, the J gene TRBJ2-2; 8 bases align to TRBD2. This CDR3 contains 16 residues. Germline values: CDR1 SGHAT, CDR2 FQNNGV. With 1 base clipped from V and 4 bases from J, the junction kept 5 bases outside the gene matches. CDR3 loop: CASSLAGLGGTGELFF. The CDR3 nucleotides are TGTGCCAGCAGCTTAGCGGGACTAGGGGGCACCGGGGAGCTGTTTTTT.

CDR3 sequence reads: CASSISRGPYEQYF. CDR3 sequence (DNA): TGTGCCAGTAGTATATCCAGGGGCCCCTACGAGCAGTACTTC. The chain carries TRBV19 and TRBJ2-7, with a tentative D call TRBD1 (6 bases). Deletions cut 2 bases from V and 2 bases from J, with 10 bases between. The CDR3 consists of 14 residues. Germline V CDR1 and CDR2: LNHDA, SQIVND (reference sequence).

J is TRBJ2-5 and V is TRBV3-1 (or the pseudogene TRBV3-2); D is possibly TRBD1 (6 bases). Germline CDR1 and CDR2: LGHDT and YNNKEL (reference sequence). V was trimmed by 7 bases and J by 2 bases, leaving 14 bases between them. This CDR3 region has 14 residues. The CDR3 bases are TGTGCCAGCACGTCAACAGGGAGACAAGAGACCCAGTACTTC. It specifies CASTSTGRQETQYF.

The DNA of the CDR3 is TGTGCCAGCAGTTTCCTCCTTAGCGGGAGAGATATAATTAAAGACAATGAGCAGTTCTTC. Encoded protein: CASSFLLSGRDIIKDNEQFF. The gene calls are TRBV28 and TRBJ2-1; 9 nucleotides align to TRBD2. The germline V gene encodes CDR1 MDHEN and CDR2 SYDVKM. Trimming took 3 bases from V and 5 from J; bases not matched to a gene: 20. This CDR3 comprises 20 residues.

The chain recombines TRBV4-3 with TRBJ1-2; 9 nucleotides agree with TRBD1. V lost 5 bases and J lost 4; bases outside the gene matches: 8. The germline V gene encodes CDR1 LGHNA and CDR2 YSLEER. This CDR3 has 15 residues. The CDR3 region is CASSDRDRVFYGYTF. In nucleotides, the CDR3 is TGCGCCAGCAGCGACCGGGACAGGGTGTTCTATGGCTACACCTTC.

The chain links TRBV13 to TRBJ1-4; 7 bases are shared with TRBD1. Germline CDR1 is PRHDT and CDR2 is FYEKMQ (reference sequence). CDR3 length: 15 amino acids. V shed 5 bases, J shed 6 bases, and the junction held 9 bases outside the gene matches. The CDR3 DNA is TGTGCCAGCAGCCCAAAGGGACAGTTCCATGAAAAACTGTTTTTT. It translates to CASSPKGQFHEKLFF.

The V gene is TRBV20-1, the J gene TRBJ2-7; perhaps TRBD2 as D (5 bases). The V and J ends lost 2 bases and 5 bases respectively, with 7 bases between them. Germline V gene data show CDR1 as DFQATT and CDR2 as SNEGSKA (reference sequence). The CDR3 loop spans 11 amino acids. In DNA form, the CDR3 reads TGCAGTGCTAGACGAGGGAACGAGCAGTACTTC. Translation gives CSARRGNEQYF.

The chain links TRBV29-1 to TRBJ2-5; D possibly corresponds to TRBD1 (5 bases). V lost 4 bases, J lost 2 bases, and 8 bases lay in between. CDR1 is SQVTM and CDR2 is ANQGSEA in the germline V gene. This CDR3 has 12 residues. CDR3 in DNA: TGCAGCGTTGGGGGCCGGCAAGAGACCCAGTACTTC. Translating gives CSVGGRQETQYF.

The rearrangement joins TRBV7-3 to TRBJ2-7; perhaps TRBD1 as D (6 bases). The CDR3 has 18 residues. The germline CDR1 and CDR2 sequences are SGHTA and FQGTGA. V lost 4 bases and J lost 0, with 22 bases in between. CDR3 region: CASSSGLQRGLSSYEQYF. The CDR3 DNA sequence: TGTGCCAGCAGCTCTGGACTCCAGAGGGGGTTAAGCTCCTACGAGCAGTACTTC. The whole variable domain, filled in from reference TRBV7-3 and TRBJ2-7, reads GAGVSQTPSNKVTEKGKYVELRCDPISGHTALYWYRQSLGQGPEFLIYFQGTGAADDSGLPNDRFFAVRPEGSVSTLKIQRTERGDSAVYLCASSSGLQRGLSSYEQYFGPGTRLTVT.

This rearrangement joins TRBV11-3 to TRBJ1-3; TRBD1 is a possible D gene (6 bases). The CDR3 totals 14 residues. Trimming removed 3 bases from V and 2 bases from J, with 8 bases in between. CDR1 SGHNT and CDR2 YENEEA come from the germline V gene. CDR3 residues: CASSFRQAGNTIYF. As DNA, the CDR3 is TGTGCCAGCAGCTTCCGACAGGCTGGAAACACCATATATTTT.

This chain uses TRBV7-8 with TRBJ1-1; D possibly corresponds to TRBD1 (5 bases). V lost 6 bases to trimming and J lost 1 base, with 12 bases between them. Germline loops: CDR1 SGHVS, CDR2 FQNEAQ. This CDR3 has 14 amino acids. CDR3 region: CASRLLQENTEAFF. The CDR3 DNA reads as TGTGCCAGCAGACTCCTACAGGAGAACACTGAAGCTTTCTTT.

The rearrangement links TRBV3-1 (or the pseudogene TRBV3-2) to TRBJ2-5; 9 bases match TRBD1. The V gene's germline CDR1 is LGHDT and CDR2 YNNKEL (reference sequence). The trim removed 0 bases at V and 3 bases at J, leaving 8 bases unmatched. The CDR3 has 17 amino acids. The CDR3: CASSQDSWDRVEETQYF. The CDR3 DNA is TGTGCCAGCAGCCAAGATTCTTGGGACAGGGTAGAAGAGACCCAGTACTTC.

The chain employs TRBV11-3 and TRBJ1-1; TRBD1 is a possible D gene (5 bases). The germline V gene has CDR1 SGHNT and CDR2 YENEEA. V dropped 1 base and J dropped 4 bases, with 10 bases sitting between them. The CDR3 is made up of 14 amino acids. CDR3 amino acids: CASSLAGMGTEAFF. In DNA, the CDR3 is TGTGCCAGCAGCTTAGCAGGGATGGGCACTGAAGCTTTCTTT.

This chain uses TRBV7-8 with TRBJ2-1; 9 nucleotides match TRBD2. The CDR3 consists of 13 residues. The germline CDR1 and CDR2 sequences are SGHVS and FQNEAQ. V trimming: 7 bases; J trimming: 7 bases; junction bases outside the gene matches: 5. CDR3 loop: CASTQSGGNEQFF. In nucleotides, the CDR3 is TGTGCCAGCACCCAAAGCGGGGGGAATGAGCAGTTCTTC.

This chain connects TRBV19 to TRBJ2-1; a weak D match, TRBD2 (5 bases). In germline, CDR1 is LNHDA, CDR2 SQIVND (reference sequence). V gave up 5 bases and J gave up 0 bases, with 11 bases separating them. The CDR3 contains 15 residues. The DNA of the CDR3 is TGTGCCAGTAGTTTAAGCGGAGGCTCCTACAATGAGCAGTTCTTC. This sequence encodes CASSLSGGSYNEQFF.

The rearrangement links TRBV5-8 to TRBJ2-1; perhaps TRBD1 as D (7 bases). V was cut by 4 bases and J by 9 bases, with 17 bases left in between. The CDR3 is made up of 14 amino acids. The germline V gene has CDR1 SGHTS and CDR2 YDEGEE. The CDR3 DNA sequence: TGTGCCAGCAGCGTCGGGAGTACAGGGGCTGAGCAGTTCTTC. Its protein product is CASSVGSTGAEQFF. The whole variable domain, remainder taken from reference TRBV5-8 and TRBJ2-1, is EAGVTQSPTHLIKTRGQQATLRCSPISGHTSVYWYQQALGLGLQFLLWYDEGEERNRGNFPPRFSGRQFPNYSSELNVNALELEDSALYLCASSVGSTGAEQFFGPGTRLTVL.